This is a list of T cell receptor beta chains from one sample in a study of blood T cell repertoires in COVID-19. The data were produced by immunoSEQ multiplex PCR, yet TCRdb's version contains in-frame clones alone and is incomplete. Of 200,000 to 250,000 clones in the sample, more than 75% were seen once. What was sequenced was PBMCs or T cells enriched from blood (not recorded which). The receptor set was obtained from a woman aged 45-65 years who had recovered from COVID-19. CDR3s leave out the opening cysteine and the closing phenylalanine or tryptophan. The order of the fields is V gene, J gene, CDR3 protein.

>TRBV29-1|TRBJ1-1
SVRGNRMNTEAF
>TRBV11-2|TRBJ1-6
ASSLGVGTTLH
>TRBV5-8|TRBJ2-2
ASSLQGGGTGELF
>TRBV5-1|TRBJ1-2
ASSPRQGVDGYT
>TRBV18|TRBJ2-1
ASSARDRAHYNEQF
>TRBV30|TRBJ1-2
AWSTGTNYGYT
>TRBV18|TRBJ1-1
ASSPTPGGEAF
>TRBV7-8|TRBJ1-5
ASSSGTGVDSNQPQH
>TRBV6-2/TRBV6-3|TRBJ1-1
ASSSGGRYIHTEAF
>TRBV4-1|TRBJ2-1
ASSRSRDRGQF
>TRBV6-5|TRBJ1-1
ASSSLIGGWNTEAF
>TRBV5-5|TRBJ2-5
ASSLYQYPQETQY
>TRBV7-2|TRBJ2-1
ASSFPRYVFYSYNEQF
>TRBV6-5|TRBJ1-5
ASMPGWGQPQH
>TRBV4-3|TRBJ2-3
ASSQGGASGRSDTQY
>TRBV7-2|TRBJ1-5
ASSLRQGGQPQH
>TRBV27|TRBJ1-1
ASSLQGGNTEAF
>TRBV27|TRBJ1-1
ASNPYAAKNTEAF
>TRBV10-3|TRBJ1-1
AISGDRANTEAF
>TRBV5-5|TRBJ2-3
ASSLRLVDTQY
>TRBV18|TRBJ1-1
ASSHTTGSNTEAF
>TRBV6-6|TRBJ1-2
ASSPLTQGAKVYGYT
>TRBV12-3/TRBV12-4|TRBJ1-2
ASSLGTART
>TRBV11-2|TRBJ2-7
ASSLFPFSSWYEQY
>TRBV5-6|TRBJ2-5
ASSLGLASGSESRATQY
>TRBV5-1|TRBJ2-3
ASSQTLTDTQY
>TRBV6-2/TRBV6-3|TRBJ2-7
ASSRAGTGGYEQY
>TRBV9|TRBJ2-2
ASSVSSGYTGELF
>TRBV5-5|TRBJ2-3
ASSLVVGASTDTQY
>TRBV2|TRBJ2-6
ASSLTGGSGANVLT